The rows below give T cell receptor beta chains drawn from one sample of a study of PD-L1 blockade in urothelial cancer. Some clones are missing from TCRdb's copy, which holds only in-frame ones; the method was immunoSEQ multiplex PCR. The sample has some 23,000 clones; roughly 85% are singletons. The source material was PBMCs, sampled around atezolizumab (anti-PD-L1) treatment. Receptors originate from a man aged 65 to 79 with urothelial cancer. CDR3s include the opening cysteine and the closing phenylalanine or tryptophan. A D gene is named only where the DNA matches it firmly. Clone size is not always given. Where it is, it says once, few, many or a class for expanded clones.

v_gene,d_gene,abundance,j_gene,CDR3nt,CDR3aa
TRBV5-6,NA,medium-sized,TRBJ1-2,TGTGCCAGCAGCAGAAAAACAGGGCTCTATGGCTACACCTTC,CASSRKTGLYGYTF
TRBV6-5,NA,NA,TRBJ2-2,TGTGCCATCCTGGGACACGCCACCGGGGAGCTGTTTTTT,CAILGHATGELFF
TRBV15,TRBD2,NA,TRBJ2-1,TGTGCCACCAGCAGAGATAAACTAGCGGTCTACAATGAGCAGTTCTTC,CATSRDKLAVYNEQFF
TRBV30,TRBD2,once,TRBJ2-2,TGTGCCTGGAGTGTGACTAGCGTTAACGGGGAGCTGTTTTTT,CAWSVTSVNGELFF
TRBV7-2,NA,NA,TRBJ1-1,TGTGCCAGCAGCTCAGGGGTGAACACTGAAGCTTTCTTT,CASSSGVNTEAFF
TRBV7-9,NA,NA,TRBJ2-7,TGTGCCAGCAGCTTAAGGGGGGGGGTTGATGAGCAGTACTTC,CASSLRGGVDEQYF
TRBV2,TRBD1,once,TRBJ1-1,TGTGCCAGAATGGGACAGAAAGACACTGAAGCTTTCTTT,CARMGQKDTEAFF
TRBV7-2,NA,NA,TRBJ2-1,TGTGCCAGCAGCTTAGCTGCGGGTAACAATGAGCAGTTCTTC,CASSLAAGNNEQFF
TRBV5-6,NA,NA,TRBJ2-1,TGTGCCAGCAGCTTGGTTCAGGGGTGGGGCAATGAGCAGTTCTTC,CASSLVQGWGNEQFF
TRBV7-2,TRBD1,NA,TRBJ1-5,TGTGCCAGCAGCTTTTCCGGGACAGTAACCAATCAGCCCCAGCATTTT,CASSFSGTVTNQPQHF
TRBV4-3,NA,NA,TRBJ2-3,TGCGCCAGCAGCCAAACCCGAAGAGATGTAGATACGCAGTATTTT,CASSQTRRDVDTQYF
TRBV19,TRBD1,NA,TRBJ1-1,TGTGCCAGTAGTATAGATGGGACAGGTCGAGGGACTGAAGCTTTCTTT,CASSIDGTGRGTEAFF
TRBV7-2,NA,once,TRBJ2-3,TGTGCCAGCAGCTCAAACACAGATACGCAGTATTTT,CASSSNTDTQYF
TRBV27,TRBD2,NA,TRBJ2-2,TGTGCCAGCAGTCTGGGGGCGGGAGGGTTCACCGGGGAGCTGTTTTTT,CASSLGAGGFTGELFF
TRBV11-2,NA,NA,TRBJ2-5,TGTGCCAGCAGCTCCCCCCGGGACACCATCCAAGAGACCCAGTACTTC,CASSSPRDTIQETQYF
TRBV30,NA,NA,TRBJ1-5,TGTGCCTGGAGGGTTTTAAAGTACGGGACACCTTATCAGCCCCAGCATTTT,CAWRVLKYGTPYQPQHF
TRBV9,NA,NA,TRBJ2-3,TGTGCCAGCAGCCCCGGTCTGGGAGCAGATACGCAGTATTTT,CASSPGLGADTQYF
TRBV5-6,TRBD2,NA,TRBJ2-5,TGTGCCAGCAGCGCCTTACTAGCGGGAGGCCAAGAGACCCAGTACTTC,CASSALLAGGQETQYF
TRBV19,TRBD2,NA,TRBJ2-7,TGTGCCAGTAGTCCACGAACTAGCGGGAGGTACCACGAGCAGTACTTC,CASSPRTSGRYHEQYF
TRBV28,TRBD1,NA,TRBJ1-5,TGTGCCAGCAGTTCGGGAGGGCAAGGGGGCCAGCCCCAGCATTTT,CASSSGGQGGQPQHF
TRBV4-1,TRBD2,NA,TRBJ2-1,TGCGCCAGCAGCCAGGGACTAGCGGGAGGCTATGAGCAGTTCTTC,CASSQGLAGGYEQFF
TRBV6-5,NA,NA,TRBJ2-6,TGTGCCAGCAGTTACTCAGGGGGCTCTGGGGCCAACGTCCTGACTTTC,CASSYSGGSGANVLTF
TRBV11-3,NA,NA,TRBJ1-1,TGTGCCAGCAGCCTAGACGACAGGTACATGAACACTGAAGCTTTCTTT,CASSLDDRYMNTEAFF
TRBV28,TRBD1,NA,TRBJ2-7,TGTGCCAGCAGTTTGCTGATGACAGGGGGGTGGGGGGAGCAGTACTTC,CASSLLMTGGWGEQYF
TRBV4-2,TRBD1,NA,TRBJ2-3,TGTGCCAGCAGCCTTCGCCTAGGGGGCACGCAGTATTTT,CASSLRLGGTQYF
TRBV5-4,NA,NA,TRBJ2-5,TGTGCCAGCAGCCGCTCTGGAGCCCAAGAGACCCAGTACTTC,CASSRSGAQETQYF
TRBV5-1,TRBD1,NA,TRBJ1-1,TGCGCCAGCAGCTTGGCCGCACAGGGGATGGACACTGAAGCTTTCTTT,CASSLAAQGMDTEAFF
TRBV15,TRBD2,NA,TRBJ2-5,TGTGCCACCAGCCCGGGAGCGGGAGGGCCCCAAGAGACCCAGTACTTC,CATSPGAGGPQETQYF
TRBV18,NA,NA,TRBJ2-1,TGTGCCAGCTCATTCTCTAGCGCTCGGGCGGGGAATGAGCAGTTCTTC,CASSFSSARAGNEQFF
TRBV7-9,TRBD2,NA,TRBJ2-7,TGTGCCAGCAGCATAAATAGCGGGACTTTGGGCGAGCAGTACTTC,CASSINSGTLGEQYF
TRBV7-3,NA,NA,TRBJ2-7,TGTGCCAGCAGCCCCGGAGCCCAAACGCGCGAGCAGTACTTC,CASSPGAQTREQYF
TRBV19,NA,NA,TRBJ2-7,TGTGCCAGTAGTATAGGTCCAGGGGTCGTCTACGAGCAGTACTTC,CASSIGPGVVYEQYF
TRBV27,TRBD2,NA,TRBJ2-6,TGTGCCAGCAGTTTATCCTCCCGCGGGAGCAACTCTGGGGCCAACGTCCTGACTTTC,CASSLSSRGSNSGANVLTF
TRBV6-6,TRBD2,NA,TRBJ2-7,TGTGCCAGCAGTCCGACTAGCAGCGAGCAGTACTTC,CASSPTSSEQYF
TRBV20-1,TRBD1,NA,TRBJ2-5,TGCAGTGCGGACAGGTCTGAGACCCAGTACTTC,CSADRSETQYF
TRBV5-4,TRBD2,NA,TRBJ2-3,TGTGCCAGCAGCTCCCTGGTAGCGGGAGAAGGAGATACGCAGTATTTT,CASSSLVAGEGDTQYF
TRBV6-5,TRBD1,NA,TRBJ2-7,TGTGCCAGCAGTTACGGACAGGGGGCCTCCTACGAGCAGTACTTC,CASSYGQGASYEQYF
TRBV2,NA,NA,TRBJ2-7,TGTGCCAGCAGGAGGGGGTACGAGCAGTACTTC,CASRRGYEQYF
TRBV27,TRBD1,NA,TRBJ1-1,TGTGCCAGCAGTAAAAAACCCGGGACAGAGCGCCAGACGTTGGACACTGAAGCTTTCTTT,CASSKKPGTERQTLDTEAFF
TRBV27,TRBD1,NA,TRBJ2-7,TGTGCCAGCAGTCCCCTTGGTGAGACAGGGATCCACGAGCAGTACTTC,CASSPLGETGIHEQYF
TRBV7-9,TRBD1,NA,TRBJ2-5,TGTGCCAGCAGCTTAGGGGGACAGGGTTTACAAGAGACCCAGTACTTC,CASSLGGQGLQETQYF
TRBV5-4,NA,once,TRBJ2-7,TGTGCCAGCAGCCTGAGCTACGAGGGGGCCTACGAGCAGTACTTC,CASSLSYEGAYEQYF
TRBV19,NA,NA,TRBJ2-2,TGTGCCAGTAGTATAGATGAGGGGACTTACACCGGGGAGCTGTTTTTT,CASSIDEGTYTGELFF
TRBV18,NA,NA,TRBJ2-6,TGTGCCAGCTCACGGACAGAGAGCTCTGGGGCCAACGTCCTGACTTTC,CASSRTESSGANVLTF
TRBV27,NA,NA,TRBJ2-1,TGTGCCAGCAGTTTAGGCCCACGTCGGGGGGCGCGTAATGAGCAGTTCTTC,CASSLGPRRGARNEQFF
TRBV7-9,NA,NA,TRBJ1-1,TGTGCCAGCAGCGGGGGGGACCGGGACTCCTTGAACACTGAAGCTTTCTTT,CASSGGDRDSLNTEAFF
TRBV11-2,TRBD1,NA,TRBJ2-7,TGTGCCAGCAGCTTCGGGACAGGGGATTTCTACGAGCAGTACTTC,CASSFGTGDFYEQYF